Sequencing of this T cell receptor beta chain was carried out in a study of blood T cell repertoires in COVID-19. Study-level information: The samples span acute and convalescent COVID-19 from the United States, Italy and Spain. Nucleic acid was either cDNA or gDNA, and it came from T cells, B-cell-depleted T cells, or PBMCs.

In the source study's methods: Estimates of nucleated cell counts were drawn from the amplification of reference gene primers. Produced via immunoSEQ multiplex PCR; TCRdb's table is partial and in-frame only. Clonal size and the V and J genes are those of that table, whereas D and trimming came from the DNA. Of 110,000 or so clones in the sample, more than 80% were seen once. This clone was seen just once. Germline assignment: CDR1 LNHDA and CDR2 SQIVND (reference sequence). V lost 6 bases and J 5 bases, leaving 11 bases between the germline ends. The length of the CDR3 is 12 residues. The chain carries TRBV19 and TRBJ2-7; D not certain. The receptor was isolated from a human donor in a cohort sampled during active COVID-19. Sequenced input: peripheral blood. The CDR3 spells CASSPNFNEQYF. The CDR3 DNA reads TGTGCCAGTAGCCCAAACTTCAACGAGCAGTACTTC.